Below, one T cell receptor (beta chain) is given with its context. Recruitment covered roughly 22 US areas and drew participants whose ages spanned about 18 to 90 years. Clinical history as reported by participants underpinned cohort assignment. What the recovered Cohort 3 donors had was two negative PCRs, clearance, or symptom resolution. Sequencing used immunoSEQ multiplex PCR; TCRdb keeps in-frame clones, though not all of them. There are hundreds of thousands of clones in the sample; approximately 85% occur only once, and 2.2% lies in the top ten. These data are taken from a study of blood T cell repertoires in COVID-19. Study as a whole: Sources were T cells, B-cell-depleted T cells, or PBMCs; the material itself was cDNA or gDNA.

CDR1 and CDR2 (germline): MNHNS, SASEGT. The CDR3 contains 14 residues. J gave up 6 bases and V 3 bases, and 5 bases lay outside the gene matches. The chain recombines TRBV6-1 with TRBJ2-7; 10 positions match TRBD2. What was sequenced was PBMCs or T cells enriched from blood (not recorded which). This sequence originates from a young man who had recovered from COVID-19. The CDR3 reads CASSESSGGAEQYF. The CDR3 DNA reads TGTGCCAGCAGTGAGTCTAGCGGGGGCGCCGAGCAGTACTTC.